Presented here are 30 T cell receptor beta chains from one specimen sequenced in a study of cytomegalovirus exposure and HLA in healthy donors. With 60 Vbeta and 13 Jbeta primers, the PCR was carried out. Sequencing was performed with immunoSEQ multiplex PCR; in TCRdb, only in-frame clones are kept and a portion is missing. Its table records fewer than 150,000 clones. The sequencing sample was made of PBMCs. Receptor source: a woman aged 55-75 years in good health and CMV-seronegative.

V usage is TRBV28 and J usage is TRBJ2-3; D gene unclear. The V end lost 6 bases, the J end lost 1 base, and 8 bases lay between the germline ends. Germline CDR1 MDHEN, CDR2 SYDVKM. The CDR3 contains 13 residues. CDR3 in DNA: TGTGCCAGCAGGTTCGGAGGCACAGATACGCAGTATTTT. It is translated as CASRFGGTDTQYF.

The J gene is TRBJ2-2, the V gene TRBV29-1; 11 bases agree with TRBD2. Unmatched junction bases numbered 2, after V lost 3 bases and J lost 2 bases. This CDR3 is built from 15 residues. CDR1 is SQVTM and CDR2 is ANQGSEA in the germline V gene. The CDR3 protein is CSVDTSGGNTGELFF. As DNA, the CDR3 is TGCAGCGTTGATACTAGCGGGGGAAACACCGGGGAGCTGTTTTTT.

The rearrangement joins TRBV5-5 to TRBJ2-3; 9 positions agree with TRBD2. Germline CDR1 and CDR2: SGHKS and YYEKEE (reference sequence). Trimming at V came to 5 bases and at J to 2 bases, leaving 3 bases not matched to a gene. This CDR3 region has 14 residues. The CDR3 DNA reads TGTGCCAGCAGGCGGGAGGGTAACACAGATACGCAGTATTTT. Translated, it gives CASRREGNTDTQYF.

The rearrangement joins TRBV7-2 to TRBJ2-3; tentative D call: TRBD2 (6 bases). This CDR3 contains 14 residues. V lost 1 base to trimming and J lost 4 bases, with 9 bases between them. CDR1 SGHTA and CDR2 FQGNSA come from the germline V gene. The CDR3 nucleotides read TGTGCCAGCAGCTTAGAGGCTAGCGCAGATACGCAGTATTTT. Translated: CASSLEASADTQYF.

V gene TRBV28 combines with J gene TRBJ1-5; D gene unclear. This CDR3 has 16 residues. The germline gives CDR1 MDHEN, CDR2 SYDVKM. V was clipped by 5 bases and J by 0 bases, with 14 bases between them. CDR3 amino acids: CASSGGQISSNQPQHF. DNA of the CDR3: TGTGCCAGCAGTGGCGGCCAGATTTCTAGCAATCAGCCCCAGCATTTT.

CDR3 region: CASRGTRDGVKQYF. CDR3 DNA sequence: TGTGCCAGCAGGGGGACACGGGATGGAGTGAAGCAGTACTTC. The chain links TRBV28 to TRBJ2-7; maybe TRBD1 (6 bases). The germline CDR1 and CDR2 sequences are MDHEN and SYDVKM. The CDR3 runs to 14 residues. Trimming stripped 6 bases from V and 8 bases from J, with 20 bases between.

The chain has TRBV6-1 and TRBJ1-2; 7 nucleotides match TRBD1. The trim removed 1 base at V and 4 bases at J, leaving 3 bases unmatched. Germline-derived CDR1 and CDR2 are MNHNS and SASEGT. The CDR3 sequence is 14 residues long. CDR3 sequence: CASSEGPGGYGYTF. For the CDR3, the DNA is TGTGCCAGCAGTGAAGGTCCAGGGGGCTATGGCTACACCTTC.

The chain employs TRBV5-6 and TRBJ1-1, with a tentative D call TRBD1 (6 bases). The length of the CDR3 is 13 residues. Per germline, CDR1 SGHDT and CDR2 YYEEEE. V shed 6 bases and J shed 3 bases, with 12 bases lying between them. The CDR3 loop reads CASTSTGYTEAFF. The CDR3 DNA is TGTGCCAGCACCTCCACAGGGTACACTGAAGCTTTCTTT.

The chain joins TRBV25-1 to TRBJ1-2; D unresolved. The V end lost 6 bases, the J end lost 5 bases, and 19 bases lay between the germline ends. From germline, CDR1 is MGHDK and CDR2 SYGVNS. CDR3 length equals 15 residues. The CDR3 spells CASSGSAQGSYGYTF. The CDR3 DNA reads TGTGCCAGCAGCGGGTCCGCCCAAGGCTCTTATGGCTACACCTTC.

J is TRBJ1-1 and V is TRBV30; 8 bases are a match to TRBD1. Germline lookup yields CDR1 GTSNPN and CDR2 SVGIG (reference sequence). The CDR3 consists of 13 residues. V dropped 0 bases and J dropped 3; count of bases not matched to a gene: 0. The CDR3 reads CAWSVQGDTEAFF. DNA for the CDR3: TGTGCCTGGAGTGTACAGGGGGACACTGAAGCTTTCTTT.

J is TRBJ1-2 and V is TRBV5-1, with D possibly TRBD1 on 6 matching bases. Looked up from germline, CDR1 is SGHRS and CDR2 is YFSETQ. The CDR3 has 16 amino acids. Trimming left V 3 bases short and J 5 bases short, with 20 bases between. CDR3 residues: CASSSPVANRDYGYTF. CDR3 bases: TGCGCCAGCAGCTCCCCCGTTGCTAACAGGGATTATGGCTACACCTTC.

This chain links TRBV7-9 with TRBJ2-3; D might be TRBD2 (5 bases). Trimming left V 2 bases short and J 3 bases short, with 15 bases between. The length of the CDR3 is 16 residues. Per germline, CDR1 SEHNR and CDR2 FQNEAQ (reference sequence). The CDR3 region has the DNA TGTGCCAGCAGCTTATCTACGGGGATTACAACAGATACGCAGTATTTT. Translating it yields CASSLSTGITTDTQYF.

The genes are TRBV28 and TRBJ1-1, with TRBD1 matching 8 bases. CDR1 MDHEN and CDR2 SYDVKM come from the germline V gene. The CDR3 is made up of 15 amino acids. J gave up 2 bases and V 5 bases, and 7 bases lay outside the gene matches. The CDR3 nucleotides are TGTGCCAGCAGTCCCCACGGACAGGGTAACACTGAAGCTTTCTTT. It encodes CASSPHGQGNTEAFF. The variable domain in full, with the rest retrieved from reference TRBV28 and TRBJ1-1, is DVKVTQSSRYLVKRTGEKVFLECVQDMDHENMFWYRQDPGLGLRLIYFSYDVKMKEKGDIPEGYSVSREKKERFSLILESASTNQTSMYLCASSPHGQGNTEAFFGQGTRLTVV.

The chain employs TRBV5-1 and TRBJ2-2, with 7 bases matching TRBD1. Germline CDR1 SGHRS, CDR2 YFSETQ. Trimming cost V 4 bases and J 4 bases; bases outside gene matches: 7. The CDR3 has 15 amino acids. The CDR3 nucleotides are TGCGCCAGCAGCCCTAGGGACAGCTCCACCGGGGAGCTGTTTTTT. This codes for CASSPRDSSTGELFF.

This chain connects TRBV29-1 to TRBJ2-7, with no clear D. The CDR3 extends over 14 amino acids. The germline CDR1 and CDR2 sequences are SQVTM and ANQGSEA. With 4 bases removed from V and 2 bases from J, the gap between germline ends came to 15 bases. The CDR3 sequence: CSVGVVAATYEQYF. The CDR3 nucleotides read TGCAGCGTTGGTGTGGTGGCGGCCACCTACGAGCAGTACTTC.

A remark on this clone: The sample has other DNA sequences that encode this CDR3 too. For the CDR3, the DNA is TGTGCCATCAGTGAAGTCGGGGGGAGCTCTGGGGCCAACGTCCTGACTTTC. The encoded protein is CAISEVGGSSGANVLTF. The chain recombines TRBV10-3 with TRBJ2-6; TRBD2 matches at 7 bases. Germline V gives CDR1 ENHRY, CDR2 SYGVKD. V gave up 3 bases and J gave up 0 bases; unmatched junction bases: 5. This CDR3 is built from 17 residues.

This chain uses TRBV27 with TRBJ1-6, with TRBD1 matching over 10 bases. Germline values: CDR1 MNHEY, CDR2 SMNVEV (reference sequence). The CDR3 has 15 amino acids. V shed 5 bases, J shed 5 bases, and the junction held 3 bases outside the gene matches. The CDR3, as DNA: TGTGCCAGCAGTATGGGACAGGGGAATAATTCACCCCTCCACTTT. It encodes CASSMGQGNNSPLHF.

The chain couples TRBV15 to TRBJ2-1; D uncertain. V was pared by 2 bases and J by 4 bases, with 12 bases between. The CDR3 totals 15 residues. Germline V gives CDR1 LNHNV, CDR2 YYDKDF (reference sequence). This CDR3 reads CATSRFLEPYNEQFF. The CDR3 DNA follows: TGTGCCACCAGCAGATTCCTGGAGCCGTACAATGAGCAGTTCTTC.

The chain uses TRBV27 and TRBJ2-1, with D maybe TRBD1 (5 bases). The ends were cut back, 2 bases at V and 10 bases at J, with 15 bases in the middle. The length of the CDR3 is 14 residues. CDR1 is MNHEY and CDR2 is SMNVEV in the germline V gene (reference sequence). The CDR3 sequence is CASSLMAGMEEQFF. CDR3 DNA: TGTGCCAGCAGTTTAATGGCAGGGATGGAAGAGCAGTTCTTC.

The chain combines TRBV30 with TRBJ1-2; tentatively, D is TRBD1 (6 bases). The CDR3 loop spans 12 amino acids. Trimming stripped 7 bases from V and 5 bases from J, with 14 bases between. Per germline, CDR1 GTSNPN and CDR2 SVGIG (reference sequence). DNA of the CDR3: TGTGCCTCAGCGGGGGCGGGTTATGGCTACACCTTC. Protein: CASAGAGYGYTF.

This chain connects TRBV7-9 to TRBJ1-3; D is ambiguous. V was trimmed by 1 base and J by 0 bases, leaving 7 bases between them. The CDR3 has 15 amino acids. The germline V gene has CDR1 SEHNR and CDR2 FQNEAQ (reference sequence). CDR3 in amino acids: CASSLDGSSGNTIYF. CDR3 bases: TGTGCCAGCAGCTTAGACGGGAGCTCTGGAAACACCATATATTTT. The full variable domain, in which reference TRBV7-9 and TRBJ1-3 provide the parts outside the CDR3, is DTGVSQNPRHKITKRGQNVTFRCDPISEHNRLYWYRQTLGQGPEFLTYFQNEAQLEKSRLLSDRFSAERPKGSFSTLEIQRTEQGDSAMYLCASSLDGSSGNTIYFGEGSWLTVV.

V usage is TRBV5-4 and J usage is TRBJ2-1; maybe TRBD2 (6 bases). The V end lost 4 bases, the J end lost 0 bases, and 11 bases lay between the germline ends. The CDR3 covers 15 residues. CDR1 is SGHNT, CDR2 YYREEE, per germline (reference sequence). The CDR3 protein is CASSGGAPSYNEQFF. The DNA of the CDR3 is TGTGCCAGCAGCGGCGGGGCTCCCTCCTACAATGAGCAGTTCTTC.

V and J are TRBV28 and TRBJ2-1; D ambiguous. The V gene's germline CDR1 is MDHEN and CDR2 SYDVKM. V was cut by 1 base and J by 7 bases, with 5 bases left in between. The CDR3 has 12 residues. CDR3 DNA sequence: TGTGCCAGCAGTTTATTGCGAAATGAGCAGTTCTTC. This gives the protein CASSLLRNEQFF.

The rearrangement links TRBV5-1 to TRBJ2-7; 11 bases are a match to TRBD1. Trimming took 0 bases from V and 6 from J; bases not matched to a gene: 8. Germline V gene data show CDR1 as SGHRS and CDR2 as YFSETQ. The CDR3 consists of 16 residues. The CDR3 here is CASSLGLGQGAIEQYF. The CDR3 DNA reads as TGCGCCAGCAGCTTGGGACTTGGACAGGGGGCCATCGAGCAGTACTTC.

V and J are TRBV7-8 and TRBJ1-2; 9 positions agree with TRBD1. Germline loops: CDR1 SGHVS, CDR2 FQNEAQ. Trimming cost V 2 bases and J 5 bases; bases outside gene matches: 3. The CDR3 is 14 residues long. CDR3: CASSLFGQGYGYTF. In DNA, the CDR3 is TGTGCCAGCAGCTTATTTGGACAGGGGTATGGCTACACCTTC.

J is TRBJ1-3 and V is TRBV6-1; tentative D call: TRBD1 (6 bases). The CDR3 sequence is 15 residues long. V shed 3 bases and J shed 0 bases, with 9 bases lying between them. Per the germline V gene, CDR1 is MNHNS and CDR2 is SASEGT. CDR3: CASSETGHSGNTIYF. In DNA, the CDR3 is TGTGCCAGCAGTGAGACAGGACACTCTGGAAACACCATATATTTT.

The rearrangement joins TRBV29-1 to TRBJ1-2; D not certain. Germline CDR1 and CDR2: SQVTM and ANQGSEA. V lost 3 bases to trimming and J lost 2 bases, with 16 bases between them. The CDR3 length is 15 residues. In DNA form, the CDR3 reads TGCAGCGTTGACCCCGAGGGCTATCGGAACTATGGCTACACCTTC. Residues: CSVDPEGYRNYGYTF.

In nucleotides, the CDR3 is TGCGCCAGCAGTAACAGGGGGCAAACAGATACGCAGTATTTT. This translates into CASSNRGQTDTQYF. The chain has TRBV5-1 and TRBJ2-3; 9 bases map to TRBD1. Per the germline V gene, CDR1 is SGHRS and CDR2 is YFSETQ. V was pared by 5 bases and J by 3 bases, with 4 bases of the junction left unmatched. This CDR3 is 14 amino acids long.

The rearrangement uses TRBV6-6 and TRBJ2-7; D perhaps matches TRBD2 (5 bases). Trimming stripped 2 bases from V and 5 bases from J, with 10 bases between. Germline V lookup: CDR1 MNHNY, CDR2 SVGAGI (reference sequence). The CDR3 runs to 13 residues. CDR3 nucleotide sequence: TGTGCCAGCAGTTACGCGGGTTTGAACGAGCAGTACTTC. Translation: CASSYAGLNEQYF.

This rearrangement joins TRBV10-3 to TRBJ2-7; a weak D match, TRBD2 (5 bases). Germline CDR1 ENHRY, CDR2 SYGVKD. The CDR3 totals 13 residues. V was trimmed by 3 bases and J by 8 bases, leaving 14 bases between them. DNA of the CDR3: TGTGCCATCAGTGAACTAGACCGGGGTCAGCAGTACTTC. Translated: CAISELDRGQQYF.